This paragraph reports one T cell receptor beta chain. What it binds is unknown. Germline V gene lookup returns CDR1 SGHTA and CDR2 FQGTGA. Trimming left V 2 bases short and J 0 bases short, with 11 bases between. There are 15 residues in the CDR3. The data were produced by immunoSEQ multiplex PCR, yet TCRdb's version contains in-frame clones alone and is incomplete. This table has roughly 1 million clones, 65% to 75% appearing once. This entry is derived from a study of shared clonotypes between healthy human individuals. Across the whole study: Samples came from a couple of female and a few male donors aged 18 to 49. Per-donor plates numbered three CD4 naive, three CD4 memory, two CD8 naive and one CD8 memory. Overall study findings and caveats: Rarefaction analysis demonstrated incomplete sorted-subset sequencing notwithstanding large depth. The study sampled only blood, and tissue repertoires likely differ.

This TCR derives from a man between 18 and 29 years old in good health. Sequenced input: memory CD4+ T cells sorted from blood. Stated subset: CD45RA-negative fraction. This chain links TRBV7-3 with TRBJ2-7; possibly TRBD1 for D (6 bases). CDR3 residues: CASSLEGGPSYEQYF. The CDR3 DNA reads TGTGCCAGCAGCTTAGAAGGGGGTCCCTCCTACGAGCAGTACTTC.